The 5 T cell receptor beta chains below come from one sample, sequenced in a study of blood T cell repertoires in COVID-19. Libraries were prepared by immunoSEQ multiplex PCR; TCRdb keeps only in-frame clonotypes and omits some of them. Of around 220,000 clones listed, 85% to 90% were seen once; the top ten hold nearly 4.5%. Sequencing was carried out using peripheral blood. The receptors were sampled from a man aged 45-65 years with acute or convalescent COVID-19.

This clone was counted only a few times. The gene calls are TRBV19 and TRBJ2-7; no clear D. The germline V and J ends were trimmed by 4 bases and 1 base, with 11 bases remaining between them. The CDR3 spans 14 residues. Germline V lookup: CDR1 LNHDA, CDR2 SQIVND (reference sequence). Here the CDR3 reads CASSRSQSSYEQYF. The CDR3 nucleotides are TGTGCCAGTAGTAGGAGCCAGAGTTCCTACGAGCAGTACTTC.

The chain combines TRBV18 with TRBJ2-3; 8 nucleotides align to TRBD1. This CDR3 contains 15 residues. Germline values: CDR1 KGHSH, CDR2 LQKENI. V lost 5 bases and J lost 2; bases outside the gene matches: 6. The CDR3 bases are TGTGCCAGCTCATCGCGGACAGGGAACACAGATACGCAGTATTTT. This encodes CASSSRTGNTDTQYF.

The V gene is TRBV7-8, the J gene TRBJ1-2, with TRBD1 matching over 7 bases. The CDR3 sequence is 17 residues long. CDR1 is SGHVS, CDR2 FQNEAQ, per germline. Trimming at V came to 5 bases and at J to 4 bases, leaving 16 bases not matched to a gene. CDR3 sequence (DNA): TGTGCCAGCAGCCCGGCGGGTACGGGACAGAAGATCTATGGCTACACCTTC. It encodes CASSPAGTGQKIYGYTF.

Notes on this clone: This sample includes further DNA sequences coding for the same CDR3. The chain couples TRBV19 to TRBJ1-1; the D is unclear. The CDR3 extends over 13 amino acids. CDR1 is LNHDA and CDR2 is SQIVND in the germline V gene (reference sequence). Trimming took 3 bases from V and 1 from J, leaving 6 bases between them. The chain's CDR3 is CASSIGENTEAFF. DNA for the CDR3: TGTGCCAGTAGTATCGGGGAGAACACTGAAGCTTTCTTT. Complete variable domain (other parts from reference TRBV19 and TRBJ1-1): DGGITQSPKYLFRKEGQNVTLSCEQNLNHDAMYWYRQDPGQGLRLIYYSQIVNDFQKGDIAEGYSVSREKKESFPLTVTSAQKNPTAFYLCASSIGENTEAFFGQGTRLTVV.

The chain carries TRBV6-5 and TRBJ1-4; tentatively, D is TRBD1 (5 bases). CDR1 MNHEY and CDR2 SVGAGI come from the germline V gene. The CDR3 runs 15 residues. Trimming cost V 5 bases and J 4 bases, with 14 bases left between them. The CDR3 nucleotides read TGTGCCAGCAGTCAGGCGTCGGGGGTTAATGAAAAACTGTTTTTT. This sequence encodes CASSQASGVNEKLFF.